These 30 T cell receptor beta chains share one sample of origin, sequenced in a study of blood T cell repertoires in COVID-19. Some clones are missing from TCRdb's copy, which holds only in-frame ones; the method was immunoSEQ multiplex PCR. The data hold about 270,000 clones, with 70% to 90% observed a single time. Sequencing input: PBMCs or T cells enriched from blood (not recorded which). The source of these receptors is a woman aged 25-40 years with acute COVID-19.

This chain connects TRBV3-1 (or the pseudogene TRBV3-2) to TRBJ1-1; the D is unclear. Germline CDR1 LGHDT, CDR2 YNNKEL (reference sequence). Trimming removed 3 bases from V and 7 bases from J, with 15 bases in between. The CDR3 extends over 14 amino acids. CDR3 in DNA: TGTGCCAGCAGCCATGCTTGGGGAGAACGTGAAGCTTTCTTT. This gives the protein CASSHAWGEREAFF.

This chain joins TRBV10-2 and TRBJ1-6; D possibly corresponds to TRBD1 (6 bases). The germline V and J ends were trimmed by 4 bases and 9 bases, with 16 bases remaining between them. The CDR3 has 15 residues. Germline CDR1 and CDR2: WSHSY and SAAADI. This CDR3 is CASSGTVFAGSPLHF. In nucleotides, the CDR3 is TGCGCCAGCAGTGGGACAGTCTTTGCAGGTTCACCCCTCCACTTT.

V usage is TRBV4-1 and J usage is TRBJ1-1; TRBD1 matches 11 bases. CDR3 length: 15 residues. Germline values: CDR1 MGHRA, CDR2 YSYEKL. V shed 3 bases and J 11 bases; nucleotides not matched to a gene: 11. CDR3 DNA sequence: TGCGCCAGCAGCCACATAGGACAGGGGGCGAGCTGGGCTTTCTTT. Its protein product is CASSHIGQGASWAFF.

The chain has TRBV27 and TRBJ1-5; 7 bases align to TRBD1. The CDR3 is 15 residues long. Germline V lookup: CDR1 MNHEY, CDR2 SMNVEV (reference sequence). J gave up 4 bases and V 3 bases, and 6 bases lay outside the gene matches. Here the CDR3 DNA reads TGTGCCAGCAGTTTTTCGGGACAGCCTAATCAGCCCCAGCATTTT. Encoded protein: CASSFSGQPNQPQHF.

There are a few counts of this clone. The chain carries TRBV7-2 and TRBJ2-7; D ambiguous. The CDR3 spans 14 residues. V lost 5 bases to trimming and J lost 4 bases, with 15 bases between them. Germline lookup yields CDR1 SGHTA and CDR2 FQGNSA. This CDR3 is CASSQPVVTYEQYF. In nucleotides, the CDR3 is TGTGCCAGCAGCCAGCCCGTAGTGACATACGAGCAGTACTTC.

The chain recombines TRBV5-1 with TRBJ2-1, with TRBD2 matching over 11 bases. The germline CDR1 and CDR2 sequences are SGHRS and YFSETQ. The CDR3 length is 18 residues. The trim removed 0 bases at V and 9 bases at J, leaving 14 bases unmatched. The CDR3 reads CASSLGVTSGIIASEQFF. In nucleotides, the CDR3 is TGCGCCAGCAGCTTGGGCGTGACTAGCGGGATAATTGCAAGTGAGCAGTTCTTC.

The gene calls are TRBV7-6 and TRBJ1-2; D unresolved. The CDR3 is 12 amino acids. Trimming left V 6 bases short and J 8 bases short, with 13 bases between. Germline lookup yields CDR1 SGHVS and CDR2 FNYEAQ. The CDR3 coding sequence is TGTGCCAGCAGTCCCGGTTCGGGGGGCTACACCTTC. Translated: CASSPGSGGYTF.

The rearrangement links TRBV19 to TRBJ1-2, with TRBD1 as a possible D gene (6 bases). This CDR3 is built from 14 residues. Germline CDR1 LNHDA, CDR2 SQIVND (reference sequence). Trimming left V 1 base short and J 5 bases short, with 11 bases between. CDR3 residues: CASSIGGGLYGYTF. CDR3 nucleotides: TGTGCCAGTAGTATAGGCGGGGGCCTATATGGCTACACCTTC.

The chain is built from TRBV30 and TRBJ2-3; the match to TRBD2 covers 13 bases. The CDR3 length is 17 residues. Germline CDR1 and CDR2: GTSNPN and SVGIG (reference sequence). Trimming took 2 bases from V and 4 from J; bases not matched to a gene: 9. DNA for the CDR3: TGTGCCTGGAGTATACTGGGACTAGCGGGACCCGCAGATACGCAGTATTTT. This sequence encodes CAWSILGLAGPADTQYF.

This chain joins TRBV6-2 or TRBV6-3 and TRBJ1-2; D gene uncertain. Deletions cut 3 bases from V and 6 bases from J, with 14 bases between. Germline V gives CDR1 MNHEY, CDR2 SVGEGT. The CDR3 has 14 amino acids. The CDR3 loop reads CASSYLLEGNGYTF. DNA of the CDR3: TGTGCCAGCAGTTATCTCCTGGAGGGAAATGGCTACACCTTC.

This clone was observed a few times. This rearrangement joins TRBV5-1 to TRBJ1-1; weak D call: TRBD1 (6 bases). This CDR3 is 14 amino acids long. V lost 0 bases to trimming and J lost 2 bases, with 8 bases between them. From germline, CDR1 is SGHRS and CDR2 YFSETQ. The DNA for the CDR3 is TGCGCCAGCAGCTTGGGGACAGATAACACTGAAGCTTTCTTT. Protein: CASSLGTDNTEAFF.

This clone was observed a single time. The rearrangement uses TRBV6-5 and TRBJ2-1; 14 nucleotides match TRBD2. Per germline, CDR1 MNHEY and CDR2 SVGAGI. Trimming at V came to 7 bases and at J to 9 bases, leaving 8 bases not matched to a gene. The CDR3 contains 15 residues. As DNA, the CDR3 is TGTGCCAGCATCGCCGGGACTAGCGGGAGCGGTGAGCAGTTCTTC. This gives the protein CASIAGTSGSGEQFF.

This clone has at least ten counts. The V call is TRBV2, the J call TRBJ2-2, with 11 bases lining up with TRBD1. The J segment lost 5 bases and the V segment lost 5 bases, leaving 4 bases of the junction unmatched. The V gene's germline CDR1 is SNHLY and CDR2 FYNNEI. The CDR3 covers 15 residues. The CDR3 protein is CASSPDRGQTGELFF. CDR3 DNA: TGTGCCAGCAGTCCGGACAGGGGGCAAACCGGGGAGCTGTTTTTT.

V and J are TRBV27 and TRBJ2-1; TRBD2 agrees at 8 bases. The CDR3 has 14 amino acids. V lost 10 bases and J lost 1; bases outside the gene matches: 6. Germline V gives CDR1 MNHEY, CDR2 SMNVEV (reference sequence). CDR3 bases: TGTGCCACCTCGCGGGAGGCGTCCTACAATGAGCAGTTCTTC. It yields the protein CATSREASYNEQFF.

The V call is TRBV28, the J call TRBJ1-1; TRBD1 aligns across 7 bases. CDR3 length: 15 amino acids. Germline loops: CDR1 MDHEN, CDR2 SYDVKM. V dropped 5 bases and J dropped 3; count of bases not matched to a gene: 9. In DNA, the CDR3 is TGTGCCAGCAGTCCTTCGGACAGGACTTACACTGAAGCTTTCTTT. Its protein product is CASSPSDRTYTEAFF.

The CDR3 loop is CASSLWASGRANEQFF. DNA for the CDR3: TGTGCCAGCAGCCTCTGGGCTAGCGGGAGGGCCAATGAGCAGTTCTTC. The chain uses TRBV7-8 and TRBJ2-1; TRBD2 agrees at 12 bases. The CDR3 runs to 16 residues. Per germline, CDR1 SGHVS and CDR2 FQNEAQ. V shed 5 bases and J 6 bases; nucleotides not matched to a gene: 8.

This chain connects TRBV28 to TRBJ1-2; D possibly corresponds to TRBD1 (6 bases). Trimming shortened V by 7 bases and J by 5 bases, and 20 bases separated the two germline ends. Germline CDR1 is MDHEN and CDR2 is SYDVKM. The CDR3 sequence is 15 residues long. The CDR3 spells CASTTGSVAAYGYTF. The CDR3 coding sequence is TGTGCCAGCACCACAGGGTCGGTGGCAGCTTATGGCTACACCTTC.

The chain joins TRBV4-3 to TRBJ2-3; a possible D gene is TRBD1 (6 bases). Germline CDR1 LGHNA, CDR2 YSLEER. With 1 base removed from V and 1 base from J, the gap between germline ends came to 9 bases. The CDR3 loop spans 15 amino acids. CDR3 bases: TGCGCCAGCAGCCAAGGAGAGGGGGGCACAGATACGCAGTATTTT. Encoded protein: CASSQGEGGTDTQYF.

This clone was counted a single time. The chain couples TRBV28 to TRBJ2-7, with D tentatively TRBD2 (6 bases). This CDR3 is 15 amino acids long. The germline gives CDR1 MDHEN, CDR2 SYDVKM. V was trimmed by 5 bases and J by 7 bases, leaving 21 bases between them. CDR3 sequence reads: CASSRPRVGGREQYF. In nucleotides, the CDR3 is TGTGCCAGCAGTCGCCCGAGGGTCGGGGGTCGGGAGCAGTACTTC.

A single count supports this clone. The V and J genes are TRBV10-2 and TRBJ2-7, with TRBD2 matching over 7 bases. Germline CDR1 WSHSY, CDR2 SAAADI. V gave up 8 bases and J gave up 0 bases; unmatched junction bases: 13. CDR3 length: 16 residues. CDR3 DNA: TGCGCCAGCTCCGAACCGGGACTAAGGGACTCCTACGAGCAGTACTTC. It encodes CASSEPGLRDSYEQYF.

This sequence joins TRBV28 and TRBJ1-6, with no clear D. Germline V CDR1 and CDR2: MDHEN, SYDVKM. The CDR3 length is 10 residues. Trimming left V 11 bases short and J 7 bases short, with 6 bases between. CDR3 coding DNA: TGTGCCTGCGGGAATTCACCCCTCCACTTT. This translates into CACGNSPLHF.

The chain employs TRBV19 and TRBJ2-1; maybe TRBD1 (6 bases). The CDR3 consists of 14 residues. Trimming left V 4 bases short and J 4 bases short, with 11 bases between. In germline, CDR1 is LNHDA, CDR2 SQIVND (reference sequence). In DNA, the CDR3 is TGTGCCAGTAGTAGCAGGGGCGCTTACAATGAGCAGTTCTTC. This gives the protein CASSSRGAYNEQFF.

The chain links TRBV27 to TRBJ2-1; D is unclear. This CDR3 spans 17 amino acids. V shed 0 bases and J shed 3 bases, with 15 bases lying between them. CDR1 is MNHEY and CDR2 is SMNVEV in the germline V gene (reference sequence). The CDR3 spells CASSLSSPGGLYNEQFF. CDR3 sequence (DNA): TGTGCCAGCAGTTTATCGAGTCCCGGTGGGCTCTACAATGAGCAGTTCTTC.

This chain uses TRBV2 with TRBJ1-2; 8 bases line up with TRBD1. The CDR3 runs to 13 residues. Germline loops: CDR1 SNHLY, CDR2 FYNNEI. The trim removed 11 bases at V and 8 bases at J, leaving 13 bases unmatched. CDR3 residues: CAGGRGQGAGYTF. In DNA, the CDR3 is TGTGCCGGGGGAAGAGGACAGGGAGCGGGCTACACCTTC.

The chain combines TRBV3-1 (or the pseudogene TRBV3-2) with TRBJ2-3; D gene uncertain. V lost 6 bases to trimming and J lost 0 bases, with 22 bases between them. Per germline, CDR1 LGHDT and CDR2 YNNKEL (reference sequence). The CDR3 sequence is 18 residues long. CDR3 sequence: CASSRDTISPSSTDTQYF. The DNA for the CDR3 is TGTGCCAGCAGTCGCGACACAATATCCCCTTCTAGCACAGATACGCAGTATTTT.

This chain uses TRBV7-6 with TRBJ1-4; D remains unclear. The CDR3 covers 15 residues. Germline CDR1 reads SGHVS; CDR2 reads FNYEAQ. The ends were cut back, 2 bases at V and 4 bases at J, with 11 bases in the middle. CDR3 bases: TGTGCCAGCAGCTTAACCCCGCCCAGTAATGAAAAACTGTTTTTT. It translates to CASSLTPPSNEKLFF.

V is TRBV2 and J is TRBJ1-2; D is unresolved. The CDR3 sequence is 11 residues long. From germline, CDR1 is SNHLY and CDR2 FYNNEI. V shed 6 bases and J shed 3 bases, with 5 bases lying between them. CDR3 amino acids: CASRSYYGYTF. The CDR3, as DNA: TGTGCCAGCAGAAGCTACTATGGCTACACCTTC.

The chain uses TRBV6-1 and TRBJ2-1; 13 bases match TRBD2. With V trimmed by 0 bases and J by 4 bases, 9 bases remained unmatched. Germline CDR1 reads MNHNS; CDR2 reads SASEGT. The CDR3 length is 19 residues. This CDR3 is CASSEAGTSGRAVYNEQFF. The CDR3, as DNA: TGTGCCAGCAGTGAAGCGGGAACTAGCGGGAGGGCCGTATACAATGAGCAGTTCTTC.

The sample holds a few counts of this clone. The chain recombines TRBV7-9 with TRBJ1-2, with TRBD1 matching 7 bases. Germline CDR1 reads SEHNR; CDR2 reads FQNEAQ (reference sequence). Unmatched junction bases numbered 7, after V lost 5 bases and J lost 4 bases. The CDR3 loop spans 14 amino acids. CDR3 amino acids: CASSKRQGAYGYTF. In nucleotides, the CDR3 is TGTGCCAGCAGCAAACGACAGGGTGCCTATGGCTACACCTTC.

V is TRBV7-9 and J is TRBJ2-1; 9 bases agree with TRBD1. The V and J ends lost 1 base and 8 bases, in that order; junction bases with no gene match: 6. The germline gives CDR1 SEHNR, CDR2 FQNEAQ (reference sequence). The CDR3 extends over 15 amino acids. The DNA of the CDR3 is TGTGCCAGCAGCTTAGGAGGGACAGGGATCGATGAGCAGTTCTTC. Protein product: CASSLGGTGIDEQFF.